This entry lists 23 T cell receptor beta chains sequenced from one sample in a study of blood T cell repertoires in COVID-19. The method was immunoSEQ multiplex PCR; TCRdb's version includes in-frame clones alone and lacks a portion of them. The data contain 300,000 to 350,000 clones, around 90% of them seen just once; the ten biggest clones take up 9.9%. The sample was peripheral blood. The receptors were sampled from a man younger than 45 with COVID-19, enrolled during active disease.

This chain joins TRBV7-2 and TRBJ2-1, with TRBD2 matching 13 bases. V gave up 2 bases and J gave up 9 bases; unmatched junction bases: 10. The length of the CDR3 is 17 residues. The germline V gene has CDR1 SGHTA and CDR2 FQGNSA. The CDR3, as DNA: TGTGCCAGCAGCTTAAACCCAGGACTAGCGGGAGTTGGTGAGCAGTTCTTC. Protein product: CASSLNPGLAGVGEQFF.

This rearrangement joins TRBV19 to TRBJ2-3, with TRBD2 matching over 8 bases. CDR3 size: 17 residues. V trimming: 3 bases; J trimming: 2 bases; junction bases outside the gene matches: 10. The germline V gene has CDR1 LNHDA and CDR2 SQIVND (reference sequence). DNA for the CDR3: TGTGCCAGTAGTATGCTTCCGGGACTAGATACCACAGATACGCAGTATTTT. Its translation: CASSMLPGLDTTDTQYF.

The chain employs TRBV10-2 and TRBJ1-5; 8 bases align to TRBD1. The germline CDR1 and CDR2 sequences are WSHSY and SAAADI. J gave up 5 bases and V 7 bases, and 10 bases lay outside the gene matches. The CDR3 contains 15 residues. CDR3: CASTGVGTGDQPQHF. The CDR3 DNA reads as TGCGCCAGCACGGGGGTCGGGACAGGCGATCAGCCCCAGCATTTT.

V gene TRBV4-3 combines with J gene TRBJ2-7, with 8 bases lining up with TRBD2. The CDR3 is made up of 15 amino acids. The germline V gene encodes CDR1 LGHNA and CDR2 YSLEER. Trimming at V came to 4 bases and at J to 2 bases, leaving 7 bases not matched to a gene. This CDR3 is CASSPQKAGAYEQYF. DNA for the CDR3: TGCGCCAGCAGCCCCCAGAAAGCGGGGGCCTACGAGCAGTACTTC.

Details on this clone: The sample has other DNA sequences that encode this CDR3 too. The chain has TRBV4-1 and TRBJ1-4, with a tentative D call TRBD1 (5 bases). The ends were cut back, 3 bases at V and 0 bases at J, with 11 bases in the middle. The V gene's germline CDR1 is MGHRA and CDR2 YSYEKL. The CDR3 has 16 residues. DNA for the CDR3: TGCGCCAGCAGCCAGGCGCAGGGCGCAACTAATGAAAAACTGTTTTTT. Its translation is CASSQAQGATNEKLFF.

The rearrangement uses TRBV7-2 and TRBJ2-1, with 7 bases matching TRBD2. J was trimmed by 0 bases and V by 3 bases; bases with no gene match: 2. The CDR3 contains 15 residues. Germline V gives CDR1 SGHTA, CDR2 FQGNSA. The CDR3, as DNA: TGTGCCAGCAGCTTTACTAGCGCCTCCTACAATGAGCAGTTCTTC. Residues: CASSFTSASYNEQFF.

The chain has TRBV7-2 and TRBJ1-4; a weak D match, TRBD1 (5 bases). CDR3 size: 15 residues. V was clipped by 3 bases and J by 8 bases, with 16 bases between them. Germline CDR1 reads SGHTA; CDR2 reads FQGNSA. CDR3 DNA: TGTGCCAGCAGCTTGTTTGGAGTGGGGGGGGAAAAACTGTTTTTT. This gives the protein CASSLFGVGGEKLFF.

This clone was counted a single time. The V and J genes are TRBV7-3 and TRBJ1-2; maybe TRBD1 (5 bases). The germline CDR1 and CDR2 sequences are SGHTA and FQGTGA. The CDR3 loop spans 13 amino acids. Trimming left V 0 bases short and J 8 bases short, with 10 bases between. In DNA form, the CDR3 reads TGTGCCAGCAGCTTAACAGAGGCAGGGGGCTACACCTTC. Its protein is CASSLTEAGGYTF.

This sequence joins TRBV9 and TRBJ1-2; unclear D gene. The CDR3 is 15 amino acids. Trimming took off 0 bases at V and 5 bases at J, with 14 bases between the two ends. Looked up from germline, CDR1 is SGDLS and CDR2 is YYNGEE. The CDR3 region has the DNA TGTGCCAGCAGCGTAGACCCCGATAGTCTATATGGCTACACCTTC. This translates into CASSVDPDSLYGYTF.

Only one count was recorded for this clone. The CDR3 region has the DNA TGTGCCAGCAGCCCACTATTGGGACTAGCGGGGGCTAAAGGGAAGGGTGAGCAGTTCTTC. Amino acid sequence: CASSPLLGLAGAKGKGEQFF. The chain recombines TRBV3-1 (or the pseudogene TRBV3-2) with TRBJ2-1; 14 bases fit TRBD2. V lost 4 bases to trimming and J lost 9 bases; unmatched junction nucleotides: 20. The CDR3 has 20 amino acids. Per the germline V gene, CDR1 is LGHDT and CDR2 is YNNKEL (reference sequence).

The chain links TRBV5-4 to TRBJ1-3; perhaps TRBD1 as D (6 bases). V was trimmed by 0 bases and J by 3 bases, leaving 16 bases between them. CDR1 SGHNT and CDR2 YYREEE come from the germline V gene (reference sequence). This CDR3 contains 17 residues. In DNA, the CDR3 is TGTGCCAGCAGCTTGGGTCAGGGGATTTTGGGTGGAAACACCATATATTTT. Protein sequence: CASSLGQGILGGNTIYF.

In this sample, this clone turned up a few times. The chain recombines TRBV29-1 with TRBJ1-3; 7 positions agree with TRBD1. Germline V gene sequence: CDR1 SQVTM, CDR2 ANQGSEA. The CDR3 extends over 13 amino acids. Unmatched junction bases numbered 2, after V lost 6 bases and J lost 0 bases. As DNA, the CDR3 is TGCAGCGTGGGACAGAACTCTGGAAACACCATATATTTT. This translates into CSVGQNSGNTIYF.

The rearrangement uses TRBV7-9 and TRBJ2-1, with D hard to call. The CDR3 loop spans 14 amino acids. The germline gives CDR1 SEHNR, CDR2 FQNEAQ (reference sequence). V lost 1 base, J lost 4 bases, and 8 bases lay in between. For the CDR3, the DNA is TGTGCCAGCAGCTTAGTATTAGCATACAATGAGCAGTTCTTC. This translates into CASSLVLAYNEQFF.

V and J are TRBV10-3 and TRBJ2-4; D possibly corresponds to TRBD2 (5 bases). This CDR3 contains 14 residues. Trimming took off 10 bases at V and 0 bases at J, with 13 bases between the two ends. Germline V gene sequence: CDR1 ENHRY, CDR2 SYGVKD. CDR3 bases: TGTGCCACGCGGGCGGAGGCAGCCAAAAACATTCAGTACTTC. As protein: CATRAEAAKNIQYF.

The genes are TRBV3-1 (or the pseudogene TRBV3-2) and TRBJ2-3; 7 nucleotides agree with TRBD1. Per germline, CDR1 LGHDT and CDR2 YNNKEL (reference sequence). The trim removed 5 bases at V and 1 base at J, leaving 6 bases unmatched. The CDR3 consists of 15 residues. DNA for the CDR3: TGTGCCAGCAGCGCCACAGGGGCCCGCACAGATACGCAGTATTTT. This translates into CASSATGARTDTQYF.

This chain links TRBV24-1 with TRBJ1-2; D gene unclear. The CDR3 is 14 residues long. The V end was cut by 2 bases, the J end by 5 bases, with 11 bases between. Germline loops: CDR1 KGHDR, CDR2 SFDVKD. CDR3 protein: CATSDSGSAYGYTF. In nucleotides, the CDR3 is TGTGCCACCAGTGATTCCGGGTCGGCATATGGCTACACCTTC.

With regard to this clone: Other DNA sequences in the sample encode the same CDR3. The rearrangement links TRBV5-1 to TRBJ1-1, with D uncertain. There are 14 residues in the CDR3. Trimming removed 1 base from V and 0 bases from J, with 7 bases in between. CDR1 is SGHRS and CDR2 is YFSETQ in the germline V gene. The CDR3 DNA is TGCGCCAGCAGCTTGAACAGCCTGAACACTGAAGCTTTCTTT. As protein: CASSLNSLNTEAFF.

The V and J genes are TRBV7-3 and TRBJ2-7, with D possibly TRBD1 on 5 matching bases. V lost 1 base and J 2 bases, leaving 12 bases between the germline ends. The V gene's germline CDR1 is SGHTA and CDR2 FQGTGA. CDR3 length: 15 amino acids. CDR3 sequence (DNA): TGTGCCAGCAGCTTAAATGCAGGGTCTACCTACGAGCAGTACTTC. Its translation is CASSLNAGSTYEQYF.

In its sample, this clone was seen a few times. The V call is TRBV5-1, the J call TRBJ2-7; tentatively, D is TRBD1 (6 bases). The CDR3 is made up of 13 amino acids. The V gene's germline CDR1 is SGHRS and CDR2 YFSETQ. Trimming took 4 bases from V and 5 from J, leaving 13 bases between them. This CDR3 reads CASSPRGIDEQYF. The CDR3 nucleotides are TGCGCCAGCAGCCCCAGGGGTATAGACGAGCAGTACTTC.

This clone showed up just once. The rearrangement links TRBV20-1 to TRBJ2-7; 7 nucleotides agree with TRBD2. This CDR3 has 11 residues. Per germline, CDR1 DFQATT and CDR2 SNEGSKA (reference sequence). V was pared by 5 bases and J by 10 bases, with 8 bases of the junction left unmatched. CDR3 region: CSAPRGGAQYF. The CDR3 DNA follows: TGCAGTGCTCCAAGGGGAGGGGCTCAGTACTTC.

The chain is built from TRBV6-5 and TRBJ1-6; D unresolved. The CDR3 length is 14 residues. Trimming pared 4 bases from V and 5 bases from J, leaving 9 bases between. Germline loops: CDR1 MNHEY, CDR2 SVGAGI. The CDR3 region is CASSFGQHNSPLHF. In nucleotides, the CDR3 is TGTGCCAGCAGTTTTGGGCAGCATAATTCACCCCTCCACTTT.

The chain has TRBV19 and TRBJ1-2; D is perhaps TRBD1 (5 bases). Germline CDR1 reads LNHDA; CDR2 reads SQIVND (reference sequence). The CDR3 runs to 14 residues. Trimming took 3 bases from V and 3 from J, leaving 11 bases between them. CDR3 loop: CASSIRGGDYGYTF. The CDR3 coding sequence is TGTGCCAGTAGTATTAGGGGTGGCGACTATGGCTACACCTTC. Together with reference TRBV19 and TRBJ1-2, the CDR3 gives the full variable domain: DGGITQSPKYLFRKEGQNVTLSCEQNLNHDAMYWYRQDPGQGLRLIYYSQIVNDFQKGDIAEGYSVSREKKESFPLTVTSAQKNPTAFYLCASSIRGGDYGYTFGSGTRLTVV.

The V and J genes are TRBV28 and TRBJ2-1, with 7 bases matching TRBD2. CDR3 length: 14 residues. The germline gives CDR1 MDHEN, CDR2 SYDVKM. With 5 bases clipped from V and 7 bases from J, the junction kept 8 bases outside the gene matches. The CDR3, as DNA: TGTGCCAGCAGTCCCCTCGCGGGACTAAATGAGCAGTTCTTC. Protein sequence: CASSPLAGLNEQFF.